The clone carrying this T cell receptor beta chain was seen just once. The target antigen is unknown. These data originate in a study of shared clonotypes between healthy human individuals. As for the study in general: Each donor contributed plates that comprised three CD4 naive, three CD4 memory, two CD8 naive and one CD8 memory.

Points from the study as a whole: Non-shared clonotypes had lower generation probabilities than clonotypes shared by all four sorted-subset donors.

The V gene's germline CDR1 is SNHLY and CDR2 FYNNEI. With 8 bases removed from V and 1 base from J, the gap between germline ends came to 12 bases. There are 14 residues in the CDR3. Per the original methods: Junction-only sequences without quality scores were provided by ImmunoSEQ, so filtering was different. The assay was immunoSEQ multiplex PCR, and TCRdb's table has in-frame clones only and misses some. D and trimming were read from the DNA, whereas the V and J calls and clone size are those reported in that table. Of more than 150,000 clones listed, 90% to 95% were seen once; the top ten hold more than 0.06%.

Sequenced: naive CD4+ T cells sorted from blood. Regarding subset: CD45RA+ positively selected. The V call is TRBV2, the J call TRBJ1-5; D not certain. The source is a woman in her twenties or thirties in good health. The CDR3 coding sequence is TGTGCCAGCGATTACCTAAGAAGCAATCAGCCCCAGCATTTT. This gives the protein CASDYLRSNQPQHF.